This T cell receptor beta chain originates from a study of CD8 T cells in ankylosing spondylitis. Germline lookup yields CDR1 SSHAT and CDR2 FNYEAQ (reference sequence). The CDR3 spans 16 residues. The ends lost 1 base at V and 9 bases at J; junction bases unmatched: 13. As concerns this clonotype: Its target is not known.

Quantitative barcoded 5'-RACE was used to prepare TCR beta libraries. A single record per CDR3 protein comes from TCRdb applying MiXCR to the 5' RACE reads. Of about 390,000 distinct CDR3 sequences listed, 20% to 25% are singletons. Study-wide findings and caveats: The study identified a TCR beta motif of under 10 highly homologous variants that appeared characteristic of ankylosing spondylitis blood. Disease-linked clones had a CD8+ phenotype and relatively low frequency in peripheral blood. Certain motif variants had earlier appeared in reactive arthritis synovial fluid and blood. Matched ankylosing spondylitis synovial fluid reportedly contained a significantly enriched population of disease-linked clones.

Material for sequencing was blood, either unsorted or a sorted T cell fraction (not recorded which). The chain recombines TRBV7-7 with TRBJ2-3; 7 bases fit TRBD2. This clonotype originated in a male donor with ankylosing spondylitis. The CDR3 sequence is CASSLGASGPSDTQYF. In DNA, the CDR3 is TGTGCCAGCAGCTTAGGGGCTAGCGGACCTAGTGACACGCAGTATTTT.